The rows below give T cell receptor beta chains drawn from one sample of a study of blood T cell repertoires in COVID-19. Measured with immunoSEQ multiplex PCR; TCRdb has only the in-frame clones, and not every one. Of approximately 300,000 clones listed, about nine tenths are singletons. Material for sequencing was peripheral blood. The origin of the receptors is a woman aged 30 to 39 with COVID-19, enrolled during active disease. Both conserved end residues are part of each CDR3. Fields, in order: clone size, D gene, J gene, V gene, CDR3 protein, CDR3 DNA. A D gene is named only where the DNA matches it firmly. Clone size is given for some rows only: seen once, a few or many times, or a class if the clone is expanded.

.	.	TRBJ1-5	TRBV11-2	CASSSDRNQPQHF	TGTGCCAGCAGCTCAGACAGGAATCAGCCCCAGCATTTT
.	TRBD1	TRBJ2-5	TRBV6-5	CASNHGTEETQYF	TGTGCCAGCAATCATGGGACAGAAGAGACCCAGTACTTC
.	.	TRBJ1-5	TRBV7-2	CASSSWANQPQHF	TGTGCCAGCAGTTCATGGGCGAATCAGCCCCAGCATTTT
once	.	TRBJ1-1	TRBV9	CASSVAPGGDTEAFF	TGTGCCAGCAGCGTAGCCCCGGGCGGGGACACTGAAGCTTTCTTT
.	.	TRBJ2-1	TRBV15	CATSSQGGSDEQFF	TGTGCCACCAGCAGCCAGGGAGGCAGCGATGAGCAGTTCTTC
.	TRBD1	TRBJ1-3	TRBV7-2	CASSEDRVGNTIYF	TGTGCCAGCAGCGAGGACAGGGTGGGAAACACCATATATTTT
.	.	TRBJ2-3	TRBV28	CASSLPKDTQYF	TGTGCCAGCAGTTTACCTAAGGATACGCAGTATTTT
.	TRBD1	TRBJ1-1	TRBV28	CASSLRSQGVNTEAFF	TGTGCCAGCAGTTTAAGGTCCCAGGGGGTGAACACTGAAGCTTTCTTT
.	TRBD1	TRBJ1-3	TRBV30	CAWTGTGGPGNTIYF	TGTGCCTGGACCGGGACAGGGGGCCCCGGAAACACCATATATTTT
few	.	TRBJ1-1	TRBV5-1	CASSLFSRDTEAFF	TGCGCCAGCAGCTTGTTCTCGCGGGACACTGAAGCTTTCTTT
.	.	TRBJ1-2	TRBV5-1	CASSPALGGDYGYTF	TGCGCCAGCAGCCCGGCCCTGGGGGGGGACTATGGCTACACCTTC
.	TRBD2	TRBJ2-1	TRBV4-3	CASSVRRGGNEQFF	TGCGCCAGCAGCGTACGGCGGGGGGGCAATGAGCAGTTCTTC
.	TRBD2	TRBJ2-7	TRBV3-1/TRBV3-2	CASSQEPGGALREQYF	TGTGCCAGCAGCCAAGAACCCGGGGGGGCCTTGCGAGAGCAGTACTTC
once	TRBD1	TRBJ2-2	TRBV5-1	CASSYYRGTGELFF	TGCGCCAGCAGCTACTACAGGGGCACCGGGGAGCTGTTTTTT
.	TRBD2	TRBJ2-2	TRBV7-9	CASSPRLAGANTGELFF	TGTGCCAGCAGCCCTCGACTAGCGGGGGCGAACACCGGGGAGCTGTTTTTT
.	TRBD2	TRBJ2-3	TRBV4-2	CASSQGETSGGADTQYF	TGTGCCAGCAGCCAAGGGGAGACTAGCGGGGGGGCAGATACGCAGTATTTT
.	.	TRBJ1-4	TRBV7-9	CASSYGDSTNEKLFF	TGTGCCAGCAGCTACGGGGACTCGACTAATGAAAAACTGTTTTTT
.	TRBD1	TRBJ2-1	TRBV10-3	CAISYGQGNNEQFF	TGTGCCATCAGCTACGGACAGGGAAACAATGAGCAGTTCTTC
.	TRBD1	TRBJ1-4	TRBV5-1	CASSLSPTGATNEKLFF	TGCGCCAGCAGCTTGTCCCCAACAGGGGCAACTAATGAAAAACTGTTTTTT
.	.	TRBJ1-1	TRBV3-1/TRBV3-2	CASSRQGNTEAFF	TGTGCCAGCTCGCGTCAGGGGAACACTGAAGCTTTCTTT
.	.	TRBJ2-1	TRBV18	CASSMSRNEQFF	TGTGCCAGCTCCATGAGCCGCAATGAGCAGTTCTTC
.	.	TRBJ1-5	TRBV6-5	CASSYDSQKPQHF	TGTGCCAGCAGTTACGACTCCCAGAAGCCCCAGCATTTT
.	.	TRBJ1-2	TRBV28	CASSWSVAYGYTF	TGTGCCAGCAGTTGGTCTGTGGCTTATGGCTACACCTTC
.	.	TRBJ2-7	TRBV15	CATSVSGSYEQYF	TGTGCCACCAGCGTTTCGGGTAGCTACGAGCAGTACTTC
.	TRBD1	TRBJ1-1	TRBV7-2	CASSLDRGTEAFF	TGTGCCAGCAGCTTGGACAGGGGCACTGAAGCTTTCTTT
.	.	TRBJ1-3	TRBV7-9	CASSDTGSGNTIYF	TGTGCCAGCAGCGACACAGGGTCTGGAAACACCATATATTTT
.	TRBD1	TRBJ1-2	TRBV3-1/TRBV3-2	CASSQAADRGYTF	TGTGCCAGCAGCCAAGCTGCGGACAGGGGCTACACCTTC
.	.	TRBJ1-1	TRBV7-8	CASSFSQGWTEAFF	TGTGCCAGCAGCTTTAGCCAGGGATGGACTGAAGCTTTCTTT
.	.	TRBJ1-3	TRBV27	CASSSRGRGNTIYF	TGTGCCAGCAGTTCAAGGGGGAGAGGAAACACCATATATTTT
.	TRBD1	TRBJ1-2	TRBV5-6	CASSPGQSYGYTF	TGTGCCAGCAGCCCGGGACAGAGCTATGGCTACACCTTC
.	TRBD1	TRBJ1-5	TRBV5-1	CASSLGTGDQPQHF	TGCGCCAGCAGCTTAGGGACAGGGGATCAGCCCCAGCATTTT
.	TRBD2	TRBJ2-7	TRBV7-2	CASSPNSGGAEEQYF	TGTGCCAGCAGCCCCAATAGCGGGGGGGCCGAGGAGCAGTACTTC
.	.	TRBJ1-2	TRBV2	CASSEDPTGYGYTF	TGTGCCAGCAGCGAAGACCCAACGGGGTATGGCTACACCTTC
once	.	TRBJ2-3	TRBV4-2	CASSQEGLEIGPQYF	TGTGCCAGCAGCCAAGAGGGACTCGAGATAGGCCCGCAGTATTTT
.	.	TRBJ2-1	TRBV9	CASSVGISYEQFF	TGTGCCAGCAGCGTAGGTATTAGCTATGAGCAGTTCTTC
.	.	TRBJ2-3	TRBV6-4	CASSGGREADTQYF	TGTGCCAGCAGTGGGGGCAGGGAGGCAGATACGCAGTATTTT
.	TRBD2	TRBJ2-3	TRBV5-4	CASSSLAGGADTQYF	TGTGCCAGCAGCTCCCTAGCGGGGGGGGCAGATACGCAGTATTTT
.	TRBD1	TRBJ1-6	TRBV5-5	CASSFGQGESPLHF	TGTGCCAGCAGCTTCGGACAGGGCGAGTCACCCCTCCACTTT
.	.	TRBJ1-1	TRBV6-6	CASSYRTGTNEAFF	TGTGCCAGCAGTTATCGTACAGGGACAAACGAAGCTTTCTTT
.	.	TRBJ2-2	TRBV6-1	CASSEGIGQNTGELFF	TGTGCCAGCAGTGAAGGTATCGGACAGAACACCGGGGAGCTGTTTTTT
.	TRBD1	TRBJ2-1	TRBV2	CASSDPENPGQGPNLYNEQFF	TGTGCCAGCAGCGATCCTGAAAATCCGGGACAGGGACCGAACCTTTACAATGAGCAGTTCTTC
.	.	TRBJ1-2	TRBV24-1	CATSDIDRRFGYTF	TGTGCCACCAGTGATATTGACAGGAGGTTCGGCTACACCTTC
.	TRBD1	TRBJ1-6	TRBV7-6	CASSPGTENSPLHF	TGTGCCAGCAGCCCCGGGACAGAGAATTCACCCCTCCACTTT
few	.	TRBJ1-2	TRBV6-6	CASTDGQLHYGYTF	TGTGCCAGCACCGATGGGCAGCTCCACTATGGCTACACCTTC
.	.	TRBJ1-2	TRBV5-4	CASSLGQADGYTF	TGTGCCAGCAGCTTGGGACAGGCCGATGGCTACACCTTC